This T cell receptor (beta chain) was identified during a study of cytomegalovirus exposure and HLA in healthy donors. Sequenced by immunoSEQ multiplex PCR; TCRdb stores in-frame clones only, minus some. Of 150,000 to 200,000 clones listed, about 84% were seen once; the top ten hold about 1.6%. General study findings and limits: Listed as cytomegalovirus-associated were 150 or so TCR beta chains. There were three CMV-associated chains whose specificity for CMV antigens was confirmed in vitro. There were some public TCRs occurring in many donors, but most TCR sequences were rare.

The donors were part of the validation cohort of fewer than 150 subjects. That cohort was separate from the first cohort, which comprised under 700 subjects. About this clone itself: The antigen is not known.

Sequenced input: PBMCs. The sequence derives from a woman under 30 in good health and CMV-seronegative.

In DNA, the CDR3 is TGTGCCAGCAGATACAGGTCTGGTGGGACTGAAGCTTTCTTT. This encodes CASRYRSGGTEAFF. The chain couples TRBV27 to TRBJ1-1, with D perhaps TRBD1 (5 bases). The CDR3 has 14 amino acids. Trimming pared 6 bases from V and 5 bases from J, leaving 16 bases between. Germline lookup yields CDR1 MNHEY and CDR2 SMNVEV (reference sequence).